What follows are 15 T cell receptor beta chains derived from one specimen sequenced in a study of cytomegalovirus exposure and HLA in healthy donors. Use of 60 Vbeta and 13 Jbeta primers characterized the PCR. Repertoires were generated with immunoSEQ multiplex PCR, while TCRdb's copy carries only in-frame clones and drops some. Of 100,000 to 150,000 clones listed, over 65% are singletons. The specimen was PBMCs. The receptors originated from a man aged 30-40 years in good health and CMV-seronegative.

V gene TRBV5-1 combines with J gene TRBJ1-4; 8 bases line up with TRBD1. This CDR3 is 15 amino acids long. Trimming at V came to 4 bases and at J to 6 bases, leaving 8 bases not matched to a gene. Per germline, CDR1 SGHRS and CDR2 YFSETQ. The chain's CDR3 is CASSRGQGQDEKLFF. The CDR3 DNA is TGCGCCAGCAGCAGAGGACAGGGTCAGGATGAAAAACTGTTTTTT.

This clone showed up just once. The CDR3: CASSLKAGGSHGYTF. CDR3 DNA: TGTGCCAGCAGTTTAAAGGCAGGGGGAAGTCATGGCTACACCTTC. The genes are TRBV27 and TRBJ1-2; 7 bases are a match to TRBD1. CDR1 MNHEY and CDR2 SMNVEV come from the germline V gene (reference sequence). V was pared by 2 bases and J by 6 bases, with 9 bases of the junction left unmatched. The CDR3 consists of 15 residues.

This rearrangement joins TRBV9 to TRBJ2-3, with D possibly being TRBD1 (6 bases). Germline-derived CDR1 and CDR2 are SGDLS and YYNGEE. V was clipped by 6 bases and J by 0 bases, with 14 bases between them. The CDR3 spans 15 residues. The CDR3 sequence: CASTQGHLSTDTQYF. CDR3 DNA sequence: TGTGCCAGCACCCAGGGACATCTTAGCACAGATACGCAGTATTTT.

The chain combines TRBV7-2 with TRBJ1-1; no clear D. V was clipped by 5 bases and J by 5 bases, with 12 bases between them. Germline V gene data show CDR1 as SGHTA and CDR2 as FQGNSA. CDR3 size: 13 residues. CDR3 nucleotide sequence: TGTGCCAGCAGCCTGTCTGGCTCGACTGAAGCTTTCTTT. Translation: CASSLSGSTEAFF.

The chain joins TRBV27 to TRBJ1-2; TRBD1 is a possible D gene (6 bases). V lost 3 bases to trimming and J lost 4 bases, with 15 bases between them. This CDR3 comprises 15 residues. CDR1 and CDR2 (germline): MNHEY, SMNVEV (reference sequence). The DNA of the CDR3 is TGTGCCAGCAGTTTTTCAGGGGAAGGCACCTATGGCTACACCTTC. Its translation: CASSFSGEGTYGYTF.

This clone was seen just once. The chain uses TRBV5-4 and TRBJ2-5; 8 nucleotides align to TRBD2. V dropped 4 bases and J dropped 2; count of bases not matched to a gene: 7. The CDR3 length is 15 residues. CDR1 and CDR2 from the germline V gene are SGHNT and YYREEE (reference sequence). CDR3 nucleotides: TGTGCCAGCAGCCAGACTAGCGAGTTACAAGAGACCCAGTACTTC. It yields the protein CASSQTSELQETQYF.

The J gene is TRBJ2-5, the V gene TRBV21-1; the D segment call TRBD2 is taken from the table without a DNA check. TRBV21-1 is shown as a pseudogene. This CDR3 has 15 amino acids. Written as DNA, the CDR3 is TGTGCCAGCAGCAAGCCCGGGGGGGCCCAAGAGACCCAGTACTTC. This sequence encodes CASSKPGGAQETQYF.

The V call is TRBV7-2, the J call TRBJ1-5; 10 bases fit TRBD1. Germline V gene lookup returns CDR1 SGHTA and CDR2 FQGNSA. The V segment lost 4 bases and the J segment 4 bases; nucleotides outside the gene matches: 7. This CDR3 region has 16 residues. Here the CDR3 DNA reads TGTGCCAGCAGCTCTAGGGACAGGGGAGAAAATCAGCCCCAGCATTTT. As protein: CASSSRDRGENQPQHF.

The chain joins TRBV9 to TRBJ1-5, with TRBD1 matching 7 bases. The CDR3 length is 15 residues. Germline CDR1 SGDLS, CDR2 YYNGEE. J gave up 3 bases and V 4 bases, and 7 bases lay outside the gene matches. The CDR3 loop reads CASSRSGTDNQPQHF. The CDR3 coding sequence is TGTGCCAGCAGCCGCTCCGGGACAGACAATCAGCCCCAGCATTTT.

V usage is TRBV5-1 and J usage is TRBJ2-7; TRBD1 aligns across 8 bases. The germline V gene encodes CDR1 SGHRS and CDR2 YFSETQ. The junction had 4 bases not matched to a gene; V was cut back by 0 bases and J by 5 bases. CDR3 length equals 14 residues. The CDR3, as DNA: TGCGCCAGCAGCTTGGGACAGGGGAACGACGAGCAGTACTTC. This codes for CASSLGQGNDEQYF.

CDR3 nucleotide sequence: TGCGCCAGTCAGGCGGGAAACACCGGGGAGCTGTTTTTT. It encodes CASQAGNTGELFF. The J gene is TRBJ2-2, the V gene TRBV5-1; TRBD2 might be the D (6 bases). The germline CDR1 and CDR2 sequences are SGHRS and YFSETQ. Trimming stripped 8 bases from V and 2 bases from J, with 10 bases between. The length of the CDR3 is 13 residues.

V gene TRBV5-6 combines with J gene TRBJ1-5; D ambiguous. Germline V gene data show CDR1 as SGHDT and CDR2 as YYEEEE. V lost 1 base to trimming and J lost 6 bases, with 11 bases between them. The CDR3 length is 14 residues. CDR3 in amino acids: CASSLSGEGQPQHF. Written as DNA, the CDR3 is TGTGCCAGCAGCTTGTCCGGGGAGGGTCAGCCCCAGCATTTT.

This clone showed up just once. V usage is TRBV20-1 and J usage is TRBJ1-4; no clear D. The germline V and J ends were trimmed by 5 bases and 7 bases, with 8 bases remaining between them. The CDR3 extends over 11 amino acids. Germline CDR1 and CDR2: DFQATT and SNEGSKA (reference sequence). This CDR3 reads CSAVPVEKLFF. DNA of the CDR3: TGCAGTGCTGTTCCCGTTGAAAAACTGTTTTTT.

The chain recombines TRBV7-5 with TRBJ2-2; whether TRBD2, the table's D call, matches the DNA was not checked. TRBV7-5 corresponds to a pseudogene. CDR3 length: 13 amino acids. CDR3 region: CASSTGNTGELFF. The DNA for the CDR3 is TGTGCCAGCAGCACTGGGAACACCGGGGAGCTGTTTTTT.

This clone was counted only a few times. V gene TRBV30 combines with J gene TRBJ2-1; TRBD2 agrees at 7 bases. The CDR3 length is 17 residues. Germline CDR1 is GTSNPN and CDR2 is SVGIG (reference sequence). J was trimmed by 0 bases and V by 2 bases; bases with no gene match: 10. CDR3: CAWSRGGAILSYNEQFF. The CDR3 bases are TGTGCCTGGAGTCGGGGAGGGGCCATCCTCTCCTACAATGAGCAGTTCTTC.